Detailed here is one T cell receptor (beta chain). TCRdb's table, derived via immunoSEQ multiplex PCR, lists solely in-frame clones and lacks some. The sample holds roughly 38,000 clones, 65% to 85% seen once. CDR1 is GTSNPN, CDR2 SVGIG, per germline (reference sequence). The CDR3 covers 13 residues. The ends lost 5 bases at V and 2 bases at J; junction bases unmatched: 4. TCRs were sequenced from three patients responding to pembrolizumab. The sample belongs to a study of PD-1 blockade in mismatch repair-deficient tumors. The wider study: All were previously treated, progressing patients with eleven to twelve mismatch repair-deficient cancer types.

The sample here was PBMCs, taken about 40 weeks after starting pembrolizumab. This TCR was recovered from an adult with mismatch repair-deficient cancer. The genes are TRBV30 and TRBJ1-1; 8 bases fit TRBD1. This CDR3 is CAWGQGSNTEAFF. The CDR3 nucleotides read TGTGCCTGGGGACAGGGATCCAACACTGAAGCTTTCTTT.